The T cell receptor beta chain under discussion was sequenced for a study of PD-1 blockade in classical Hodgkin lymphoma. The protocol was immunoSEQ multiplex PCR, while the TCRdb copy is restricted to in-frame clones and leaves out a portion. Seen here are 20,000 to 25,000 clones, 80% observed once, and the top ten hold roughly 16%. Each of the patients experienced relapse following autologous stem cell transplantation, and their brentuximab vedotin exposure differed. In germline, CDR1 is SGHDT, CDR2 YYEEEE. The CDR3 has 14 residues. V dropped 0 bases and J dropped 7 bases, with 13 bases sitting between them.

This chain links TRBV5-6 with TRBJ1-2; D is ambiguous. This clonotype originated in a human donor with classical Hodgkin lymphoma. The sample consisted of peripheral blood mononuclear cells (PBMCs), taken before the second cycle of nivolumab. The CDR3 DNA follows: TGTGCCAGCAGCTTGGCGTGGGGATCTGGTGGCTACACCTTC. This gives the protein CASSLAWGSGGYTF.